Presented here are 21 T cell receptor beta chains from one specimen sequenced in a study of blood T cell repertoires in COVID-19. TCRdb's table, derived via immunoSEQ multiplex PCR, lists solely in-frame clones and lacks some. The sample yields around 15,000 clones, about 85% seen once. The source material was peripheral blood. All receptors derive from a human donor in a cohort sampled during active COVID-19.

V is TRBV11-2 and J is TRBJ1-2, with a tentative D call TRBD1 (5 bases). Germline V gives CDR1 SGHAT, CDR2 FQNNGV. V was cut by 5 bases and J by 6 bases, with 16 bases left in between. There are 14 residues in the CDR3. DNA for the CDR3: TGTGCCAGCAGCCTGATGTCAGGGTTAGATGGCTACACCTTC. Amino acids: CASSLMSGLDGYTF. Full variable domain (rest looked up from reference TRBV11-2 and TRBJ1-2): EAGVAQSPRYKIIEKRQSVAFWCNPISGHATLYWYQQILGQGPKLLIQFQNNGVVDDSQLPKDRFSAERLKGVDSTLKIQPAKLEDSAVYLCASSLMSGLDGYTFGSGTRLTVV.

The chain uses TRBV2 and TRBJ2-7; TRBD1 matches 11 bases. Germline CDR1 reads SNHLY; CDR2 reads FYNNEI. This CDR3 region has 15 residues. The V segment lost 6 bases and the J segment 0 bases; nucleotides outside the gene matches: 4. Here the CDR3 DNA reads TGTGCCAGCAGGTGGACAGGGGGCCTCTCCTACGAGCAGTACTTC. Amino acid sequence: CASRWTGGLSYEQYF.

V is TRBV5-5 and J is TRBJ1-4; tentative D call: TRBD1 (6 bases). Germline V lookup: CDR1 SGHKS, CDR2 YYEKEE (reference sequence). The V end was cut by 0 bases, the J end by 6 bases, with 9 bases between. CDR3 size: 14 residues. The CDR3 spells CASSLGDTYEKLFF. The CDR3 coding sequence is TGTGCCAGCAGCTTGGGGGACACCTATGAAAAACTGTTTTTT.

The rearrangement joins TRBV7-3 to TRBJ2-5; a possible D gene is TRBD2 (5 bases). Between the trimmed V and J ends, which lost 0 bases and 9 bases, there was a span of 17 bases. Germline assignment: CDR1 SGHTA and CDR2 FQGTGA. The CDR3 consists of 15 residues. CDR3 DNA: TGTGCCAGCAGCTTAACGACTACCCCGGAGTCGTCCCAGTACTTC. It yields the protein CASSLTTTPESSQYF.

The chain employs TRBV19 and TRBJ1-4; 8 bases fit TRBD1. In germline, CDR1 is LNHDA, CDR2 SQIVND (reference sequence). This CDR3 is 13 amino acids long. Trimming at V came to 10 bases and at J to 6 bases, leaving 7 bases not matched to a gene. The chain's CDR3 is CATTTGEDEKLFF. In nucleotides, the CDR3 is TGTGCCACCACGACAGGGGAAGATGAAAAACTGTTTTTT. Full variable domain (missing parts from reference TRBV19 and TRBJ1-4): DGGITQSPKYLFRKEGQNVTLSCEQNLNHDAMYWYRQDPGQGLRLIYYSQIVNDFQKGDIAEGYSVSREKKESFPLTVTSAQKNPTAFYLCATTTGEDEKLFFGSGTQLSVL.

This clone has a handful of counts. This chain uses TRBV20-1 with TRBJ2-2; no definite D call. Germline V gene data show CDR1 as DFQATT and CDR2 as SNEGSKA (reference sequence). The CDR3 contains 12 residues. V was shortened by 3 bases and J by 5 bases, with 7 bases between the two germline ends. This CDR3 is CSASPETGELFF. CDR3 bases: TGCAGTGCTAGTCCGGAGACCGGGGAGCTGTTTTTT.

The rearrangement links TRBV7-2 to TRBJ2-1, with 8 bases lining up with TRBD2. Germline V gene lookup returns CDR1 SGHTA and CDR2 FQGNSA. The V and J ends lost 2 bases and 0 bases, in that order; junction bases with no gene match: 3. The CDR3 contains 16 residues. This chain's CDR3 is CASSLMSGSSYNEQFF. As DNA, the CDR3 is TGTGCCAGCAGCTTAATGAGCGGGAGCTCCTACAATGAGCAGTTCTTC.

This rearrangement joins TRBV5-6 to TRBJ2-7, with D perhaps TRBD2 (5 bases). The V and J ends lost 4 bases and 4 bases respectively, with 15 bases between them. The CDR3 is 14 residues long. CDR1 SGHDT and CDR2 YYEEEE come from the germline V gene. This chain's CDR3 is CASSPYLGIYEQYF. In nucleotides, the CDR3 is TGTGCCAGCAGCCCCTACCTCGGGATTTACGAGCAGTACTTC.

The rearrangement links TRBV28 to TRBJ1-1, with TRBD1 matching 7 bases. The J segment lost 4 bases and the V segment lost 5 bases, leaving 4 bases of the junction unmatched. CDR3 length: 13 amino acids. Looked up from germline, CDR1 is MDHEN and CDR2 is SYDVKM. The CDR3 region is CASSHQGGTEAFF. CDR3 nucleotides: TGTGCCAGCAGTCACCAGGGGGGCACTGAAGCTTTCTTT.

The chain is built from TRBV27 and TRBJ2-5; the match to TRBD2 covers 10 bases. Germline V gene lookup returns CDR1 MNHEY and CDR2 SMNVEV (reference sequence). The CDR3 length is 16 residues. The J segment lost 5 bases and the V segment lost 0 bases, leaving 6 bases of the junction unmatched. Here the CDR3 reads CASSLSASGSWETQYF. CDR3 DNA sequence: TGTGCCAGCAGTTTATCGGCTAGCGGGAGCTGGGAGACCCAGTACTTC.

In its sample, this clone was seen a few times. V and J are TRBV5-1 and TRBJ2-3; TRBD2 might be the D (5 bases). Trimming took off 4 bases at V and 2 bases at J, with 11 bases between the two ends. CDR3 length: 14 residues. Germline-derived CDR1 and CDR2 are SGHRS and YFSETQ. The CDR3 protein is CASSTEGFTDTQYF. CDR3 DNA sequence: TGCGCCAGCAGCACCGAGGGATTCACAGATACGCAGTATTTT.

The chain has TRBV20-1 and TRBJ2-1; 10 positions agree with TRBD1. Germline-derived CDR1 and CDR2 are DFQATT and SNEGSKA (reference sequence). Unmatched junction bases numbered 15, after V lost 3 bases and J lost 7 bases. There are 17 residues in the CDR3. CDR3 nucleotides: TGCAGTGCTAGTCAAGAACCGGGACAGGGGAAAGTGAATGAGCAGTTCTTC. As protein: CSASQEPGQGKVNEQFF.

V is TRBV5-4 and J is TRBJ2-5; 13 bases fit TRBD2. CDR1 is SGHNT, CDR2 YYREEE, per germline (reference sequence). This CDR3 contains 15 residues. Trimming took 0 bases from V and 5 from J; bases not matched to a gene: 1. The CDR3 DNA sequence: TGTGCCAGCAGCTTGGGGACTAGCGGGGGTGAGACCCAGTACTTC. Its protein is CASSLGTSGGETQYF.

Regarding this clone: One end of the junction is discordant with germline, which a read error may explain. The chain is built from TRBV4-3 and TRBJ2-2; TRBD1 agrees at 9 bases. Germline V gives CDR1 LGHNA, CDR2 YSLEER. The CDR3 totals 19 residues. The CDR3 bases are TGCGCCAGCAGCCAGGAGTACGTAACCGGGACAGGGAACCCCGGGGAGCTGTTTTTT. Its protein product is CASSQEYVTGTGNPGELFF.

This rearrangement joins TRBV19 to TRBJ2-6, with TRBD1 identical over 9 bases. The germline CDR1 and CDR2 sequences are LNHDA and SQIVND (reference sequence). CDR3 size: 18 residues. The V and J ends lost 3 bases and 2 bases, in that order; junction bases with no gene match: 8. CDR3 DNA sequence: TGTGCCAGTAGTATTGGGGACAGGGATACCCCTGGGGCCAACGTCCTGACTTTC. This codes for CASSIGDRDTPGANVLTF. Drawing the rest from reference TRBV19 and TRBJ2-6, the complete variable domain is DGGITQSPKYLFRKEGQNVTLSCEQNLNHDAMYWYRQDPGQGLRLIYYSQIVNDFQKGDIAEGYSVSREKKESFPLTVTSAQKNPTAFYLCASSIGDRDTPGANVLTFGAGSRLTVL.

The chain employs TRBV6-2 or TRBV6-3 and TRBJ2-7, with 8 bases lining up with TRBD2. Germline V lookup: CDR1 MNHEY, CDR2 SVGEGT. V lost 5 bases, J lost 5 bases, and 8 bases stayed unmatched. The length of the CDR3 is 14 residues. In DNA form, the CDR3 reads TGTGCCAGCAGTACCGTCGGTAGCGGGAACGAGCAGTACTTC. It translates to CASSTVGSGNEQYF.

This clone was recorded once. This chain uses TRBV6-1 with TRBJ2-4; D perhaps matches TRBD1 (5 bases). CDR1 MNHNS and CDR2 SASEGT come from the germline V gene. The CDR3 length is 17 residues. Trimming took off 1 base at V and 6 bases at J, with 19 bases between the two ends. The CDR3 DNA follows: TGTGCCAGCAGTGAAGGGACGCGAGTCAGGGCCGGAAACATTCAGTACTTC. Its protein product is CASSEGTRVRAGNIQYF.

V gene TRBV6-4 combines with J gene TRBJ2-2, with D maybe TRBD2 (5 bases). The V gene lost 6 bases and the J gene lost 5 bases, with 13 bases spanning the gap. CDR1 is MRHNA and CDR2 is SNTAGT in the germline V gene. The length of the CDR3 is 14 residues. The CDR3: CASSPSPGTGELFF. The CDR3 coding sequence is TGTGCCAGCAGCCCCTCCCCGGGGACCGGGGAGCTGTTTTTT.

This chain uses TRBV6-1 with TRBJ2-5; TRBD2 matches 9 bases. Per the germline V gene, CDR1 is MNHNS and CDR2 is SASEGT. The V gene end was trimmed by 2 bases and the J gene end by 3 bases; junction bases not matched to a gene: 7. The CDR3 has 16 amino acids. CDR3 sequence: CASSEWPSGAKETQYF. CDR3 sequence (DNA): TGTGCCAGCAGTGAATGGCCTAGCGGGGCGAAAGAGACCCAGTACTTC.

This chain joins TRBV7-3 and TRBJ2-5; D may be TRBD2 (6 bases). With 7 bases removed from V and 4 bases from J, the gap between germline ends came to 16 bases. Germline values: CDR1 SGHTA, CDR2 FQGTGA. This CDR3 comprises 14 residues. The CDR3 DNA follows: TGTGCCAGCAAGGAGGGTCCGGGATCAGAGACCCAGTACTTC. It encodes CASKEGPGSETQYF.

V usage is TRBV4-3 and J usage is TRBJ2-2; 8 bases map to TRBD2. Trimming at V came to 1 base and at J to 2 bases, leaving 3 bases not matched to a gene. The V gene's germline CDR1 is LGHNA and CDR2 YSLEER. The CDR3 has 16 amino acids. CDR3 region: CASSQALADNTGELFF. CDR3 DNA: TGCGCCAGCAGCCAAGCACTAGCGGACAACACCGGGGAGCTGTTTTTT.